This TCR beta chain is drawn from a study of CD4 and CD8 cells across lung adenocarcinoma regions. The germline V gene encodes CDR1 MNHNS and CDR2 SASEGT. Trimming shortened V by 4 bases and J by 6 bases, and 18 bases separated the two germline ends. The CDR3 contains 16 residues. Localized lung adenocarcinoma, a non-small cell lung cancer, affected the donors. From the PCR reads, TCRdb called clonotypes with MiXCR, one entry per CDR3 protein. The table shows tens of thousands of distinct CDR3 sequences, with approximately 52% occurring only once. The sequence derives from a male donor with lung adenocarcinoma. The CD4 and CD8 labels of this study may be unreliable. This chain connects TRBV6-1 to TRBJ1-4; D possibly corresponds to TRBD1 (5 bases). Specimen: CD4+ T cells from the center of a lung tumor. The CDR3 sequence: CASSAPVTGVDEKLFF. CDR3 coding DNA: TGTGCCAGCAGTGCACCGGTTACAGGTGTGGATGAAAAACTGTTTTTT.